These T cell receptor beta chains were read from a single sample in a study of blood T cell repertoires in COVID-19. Profiled with immunoSEQ multiplex PCR; TCRdb holds only in-frame clones, not every one. The sample holds about 160,000 clones, around 82% seen once. What was sequenced was peripheral blood. These receptors all come from a man aged 18 to 35 with active or convalescent COVID-19. Both conserved end residues are part of each CDR3. A D gene is named only where the DNA matches it firmly. Not every row has a clone size; where given, it reads once, few, many or a size class.

abundance	d_gene	v_gene	j_gene	CDR3aa	CDR3nt
.	.	TRBV9	TRBJ2-1	CASSVRKPSSYNEQFF	TGTGCCAGCAGCGTGAGGAAGCCTAGCTCCTACAATGAGCAGTTCTTC
.	.	TRBV7-2	TRBJ1-6	CASSLAGSGNNSPLHF	TGTGCCAGCAGCTTAGCGGGCAGCGGGAATAATTCACCCCTCCACTTT
.	TRBD2	TRBV6-5	TRBJ2-2	CASSTLAGAGELFF	TGTGCCAGCAGTACTCTAGCGGGGGCCGGGGAGCTGTTTTTT
.	.	TRBV27	TRBJ1-2	CASSSDSGYAGYTF	TGTGCCAGCAGTTCTGACAGTGGATATGCTGGCTACACCTTC
.	TRBD1	TRBV19	TRBJ2-1	CATTTDRADNEQFF	TGTGCCACCACCACCGACAGGGCAGACAATGAGCAGTTCTTC
.	TRBD2	TRBV20-1	TRBJ2-1	CSASELAGVYNEQFF	TGCAGTGCTAGTGAACTAGCGGGAGTTTACAATGAGCAGTTCTTC
.	.	TRBV9	TRBJ1-6	CASRVGTGDNSPLHF	TGTGCCAGCAGAGTGGGGACGGGGGATAATTCACCCCTCCACTTT
.	.	TRBV6-2/TRBV6-3	TRBJ1-5	CASSLTGGFQPQHF	TGTGCCAGCAGCCTTACCGGGGGATTCCAGCCCCAGCATTTT
.	TRBD1	TRBV6-5	TRBJ1-1	CASSYSTGGYEAFF	TGTGCCAGCAGTTACTCCACAGGGGGGTATGAAGCTTTCTTT
.	TRBD2	TRBV19	TRBJ2-5	CASRVAGQETQYF	TGTGCCAGTAGGGTAGCGGGACAAGAGACCCAGTACTTC
.	TRBD1	TRBV5-4	TRBJ1-2	CASSLGQGTGYGYTF	TGTGCCAGCAGCTTGGGACAGGGTACGGGCTATGGCTACACCTTC
.	TRBD1	TRBV4-3	TRBJ2-1	CASSQDQGTGQQFF	TGCGCCAGCAGCCAAGATCAGGGGACAGGACAGCAGTTCTTC
.	.	TRBV14	TRBJ2-1	CASSLPGVYNEQFF	TGTGCCAGCAGCCTACCGGGGGTGTACAATGAGCAGTTCTTC
.	TRBD2	TRBV6-4	TRBJ2-7	CASSVLAGSSYEQYF	TGTGCCAGCAGTGTCCTAGCGGGGTCCTCCTACGAGCAGTACTTC
.	.	TRBV4-1	TRBJ1-3	CASSPRTDSGNTIYF	TGCGCCAGCAGCCCACGGACAGACTCTGGAAACACCATATATTTT
few	TRBD2	TRBV28	TRBJ2-7	CASQFGGGGLVEQYF	TGTGCCAGCCAGTTTGGGGGGGGAGGGCTGGTCGAGCAGTACTTC
.	.	TRBV19	TRBJ2-3	CASSRQFTDTQYF	TGTGCCAGTAGTAGACAGTTCACAGATACGCAGTATTTT
.	.	TRBV25-1	TRBJ1-6	CASSRQENSPLHF	TGTGCCAGCAGTCGACAGGAGAATTCACCCCTCCACTTT
once	TRBD2	TRBV7-2	TRBJ2-7	CASSPTLAGGPIYEQYF	TGTGCCAGCAGCCCTACATTAGCGGGGGGGCCTATTTACGAGCAGTACTTC
.	.	TRBV28	TRBJ2-1	CASSAPAGPAEQFF	TGTGCCAGCAGTGCCCCGGCAGGGCCCGCTGAGCAGTTCTTC
few	TRBD2	TRBV10-1	TRBJ2-3	CASSVQRGAFTDTQYF	TGCGCCAGCAGTGTACAGCGGGGGGCTTTCACAGATACGCAGTATTTT
.	TRBD1	TRBV28	TRBJ1-4	CASRIPNRGGNEKLFF	TGTGCCAGCAGGATACCTAACAGGGGCGGGAATGAAAAACTGTTTTTT
.	.	TRBV6-5	TRBJ1-2	CASSPPTENYGYTF	TGTGCCAGCAGCCCCCCGACAGAAAACTATGGCTACACCTTC
.	.	TRBV19	TRBJ1-1	CASTRPAGNILNTEAFF	TGTGCCAGTACCCGACCGGCGGGGAATATCTTAAACACTGAAGCTTTCTTT
.	.	TRBV21-1	TRBJ1-2	CASSKWCYRAKCGYTF	TGTGCCAGCAGCAAATGGTGTTACAGGGCGAAGTGTGGCTACACCTTC